The TCR beta chain described here comes from a study of neurological immune-mediated disorders. The CDR3 runs to 13 residues. V shed 4 bases and J 7 bases; nucleotides not matched to a gene: 2. CDR1 and CDR2 from the germline V gene are SGHTA and FQGNSA. TCRdb reanalysed the 5' RACE reads using MiXCR and keeps one entry per CDR3 protein. The table includes 110,000 or so distinct CDR3 sequences, roughly 3.2% detected once. This clonotype was counted at least ten times. This TCR came from a woman in her 30s with multiple sclerosis. V usage is TRBV7-2 and J usage is TRBJ2-3, with 10 bases lining up with TRBD2. Sequencing used PBMCs. The DNA for the CDR3 is TGTGCCAGCAGCTCTAGCGGGGGAAATACGCAGTATTTT. It codes for CASSSSGGNTQYF.